This record looks at one T cell receptor (beta chain) sequence and its context. Its antigen is currently unknown. Isolating PBMCs gave at least 7 million of these cells per sample. Deletions cut 4 bases from V and 3 bases from J, with 12 bases between. The CDR3 extends over 14 amino acids. Germline V gives CDR1 MNHEY, CDR2 SVGAGI. The authors ran a second PCR of about 7 to 12 cycles using a sample-barcoded 5' primer and a J-beta primer mix. TCRdb reprocessed the 5' RACE reads via MiXCR and lists one record per CDR3 protein. The table shows 1.5 million to 2 million distinct CDR3 sequences, with roughly 28% occurring only once. These data are taken from a study of blood T cells in healthy people across ages. Points from the study as a whole: Measured against age, TCR beta diversity per million T cells decreased in a roughly linear manner. Naive T cell percentage strongly correlated with TCR beta diversity.

The chain has TRBV6-5 and TRBJ2-5; D call uncertain. The specimen sequenced was blood. This clonotype was obtained from a young woman in good health. The CDR3: CASSWGSGEETQYF. DNA of the CDR3: TGTGCCAGCAGTTGGGGATCTGGAGAAGAGACCCAGTACTTC.